These T cell receptor beta chains were read from a single sample in a study of cytomegalovirus exposure and HLA in healthy donors. Produced via immunoSEQ multiplex PCR; TCRdb's table is partial and in-frame only. The sample holds about 180,000 clones, approximately 70% seen once. The source material was PBMCs. Every receptor here comes from a human donor in good health. CDR3s include the opening cysteine and the closing phenylalanine or tryptophan. The D gene is left open where the match is weak. Clone size is stated in some rows and not others, as once, few, many or a class when expanded.

D gene	clone size	V gene	J gene	CDR3 protein	CDR3 DNA
.	.	TRBV9	TRBJ1-3	CASSVQGNTIYF	TGTGCCAGCAGCGTACAGGGAAACACCATATATTTT
TRBD1	.	TRBV4-3	TRBJ1-2	CASSQETDRGYGYTF	TGCGCCAGCAGCCAAGAGACGGACAGGGGCTATGGCTACACCTTC
TRBD1	.	TRBV9	TRBJ2-5	CASSTGDRVETQYF	TGTGCCAGCAGCACTGGGGACAGGGTAGAGACCCAGTACTTC
TRBD1	.	TRBV5-1	TRBJ1-1	CASSPTGVTEAFF	TGCGCCAGCAGCCCGACAGGGGTGACTGAAGCTTTCTTT
TRBD1	few	TRBV4-2	TRBJ2-7	CASSPGTGILDEQYF	TGTGCCAGCAGCCCCGGGACAGGGATTTTGGACGAGCAGTACTTC
TRBD2	.	TRBV5-1	TRBJ2-5	CASGGLAGQETQYF	TGCGCCAGCGGGGGACTAGCGGGGCAAGAGACCCAGTACTTC
.	few	TRBV7-9	TRBJ1-4	CASSFSPPPIGKLFF	TGTGCCAGCAGCTTTTCCCCGCCTCCAATCGGGAAACTGTTTTTT
TRBD1	few	TRBV9	TRBJ2-7	CASSLGQGSYEQYF	TGTGCCAGCAGCTTGGGACAGGGGTCCTACGAGCAGTACTTC
.	few	TRBV7-6	TRBJ1-1	CASSPLLSPEAFF	TGTGCCAGCAGCCCCCTCTTGAGTCCTGAAGCTTTCTTT
.	.	TRBV2	TRBJ1-3	CASKAGQSSGNTIYF	TGTGCCAGCAAGGCGGGGCAAAGCTCTGGAAACACCATATATTTT
TRBD2	.	TRBV10-2	TRBJ2-7	CASSASGGSAYEQYF	TGCGCCAGCAGTGCGAGCGGGGGGTCGGCCTACGAGCAGTACTTC
.	.	TRBV6-6	TRBJ1-1	CASSYGGMNTEAFF	TGTGCCAGCAGTTACGGGGGGATGAACACTGAAGCTTTCTTT
TRBD1	.	TRBV7-6	TRBJ1-3	CASSLAARGRGNTIYF	TGTGCCAGCAGCTTAGCAGCGAGGGGGCGTGGAAACACCATATATTTT
TRBD2	.	TRBV4-1	TRBJ2-2	CASSQEPAGSPTGELFF	TGCGCCAGCAGCCAAGAACCAGCGGGGTCCCCCACCGGGGAGCTGTTTTTT
.	.	TRBV10-1	TRBJ1-6	CASSSGSSYNSPLHF	TGCGCCAGCAGCAGCGGGAGCTCCTATAATTCACCCCTCCACTTT
.	.	TRBV5-1	TRBJ1-1	CASSGQTALNTEAFF	TGCGCCAGCAGCGGCCAGACTGCGTTGAACACTGAAGCTTTCTTT
TRBD1	.	TRBV6-5	TRBJ2-7	CASSPGQGRYEQYF	TGTGCCAGCAGTCCGGGACAGGGTCGGTACGAGCAGTACTTC
TRBD1	few	TRBV18	TRBJ1-5	CASSPGTGDSPQHF	TGTGCCAGCTCACCGGGGACAGGGGACTCGCCCCAGCATTTT
.	.	TRBV7-9	TRBJ1-1	CASSFYLGTRYTEAFF	TGTGCCAGCAGTTTTTACCTCGGGACAAGGTACACTGAAGCTTTCTTT
TRBD2	.	TRBV7-7	TRBJ2-5	CASSLRLAGGRETQYF	TGTGCTAGCAGTCTTAGACTAGCGGGGGGGCGAGAGACCCAGTACTTC
.	.	TRBV19	TRBJ1-2	CASRNLVPPGSQDYGYTF	TGTGCCAGCCGAAACCTGGTTCCGCCGGGGTCGCAAGACTATGGCTACACCTTC
.	.	TRBV7-3	TRBJ1-2	CASSPQGWGGYTF	TGTGCCAGCAGCCCACAGGGATGGGGTGGCTACACCTTC
TRBD2	.	TRBV2	TRBJ2-1	CASDPGTTINEQFF	TGTGCCAGCGACCCCGGGACTACTATTAATGAGCAGTTCTTC
.	.	TRBV27	TRBJ2-1	CASSLGRSYNEQFF	TGTGCCAGCAGTTTAGGCAGGTCGTACAATGAGCAGTTCTTC
.	.	TRBV29-1	TRBJ2-7	CSAYGEAGEQYF	TGCAGTGCTTACGGGGAAGCGGGTGAGCAGTACTTC
.	.	TRBV2	TRBJ1-1	CASSGQMNTEAFF	TGTGCCAGCAGCGGACAAATGAACACTGAAGCTTTCTTT
.	once	TRBV4-1	TRBJ2-1	CASSQTGGRSSYNEQFF	TGCGCCAGCAGCCAAACAGGCGGCAGGAGCTCCTACAATGAGCAGTTCTTC
TRBD1	.	TRBV5-4	TRBJ1-1	CASSRRTGNTEAFF	TGTGCCAGCAGCCGAAGGACAGGGAACACTGAAGCTTTCTTT
.	once	TRBV27	TRBJ1-2	CASSLLRGGPYGYTF	TGTGCCAGCAGTTTACTAAGGGGCGGTCCCTATGGCTACACCTTC
.	few	TRBV6-1	TRBJ1-5	CASSLRDTGEPQHF	TGTGCCAGCAGTCTCCGGGACACCGGGGAGCCCCAGCATTTT
.	.	TRBV7-8	TRBJ1-1	CASRDSTEAFF	TGTGCCAGCAGGGACAGCACTGAAGCTTTCTTT
.	.	TRBV2	TRBJ2-7	CASSGQAYEQYF	TGTGCCAGCAGTGGGCAGGCCTACGAGCAGTACTTC
TRBD1	.	TRBV7-2	TRBJ2-2	CASLGQGPSNTGELFF	TGTGCCAGCCTGGGACAGGGGCCCTCGAACACCGGGGAGCTGTTTTTT
TRBD1	.	TRBV19	TRBJ1-1	CASSLTGGGLTEAFF	TGTGCCAGTAGTTTGACAGGGGGCGGTTTAACTGAAGCTTTCTTT
TRBD1	.	TRBV9	TRBJ1-6	CASSLGQGGNSPLHF	TGTGCCAGCAGCCTCGGACAGGGTGGGAATTCACCCCTCCACTTT
TRBD1	.	TRBV6-1	TRBJ1-2	CASSDLFGQGIDYGYTF	TGTGCCAGCAGTGATTTGTTCGGACAGGGTATAGACTATGGCTACACCTTC
TRBD1	.	TRBV4-3	TRBJ2-7	CASSHYRGHSYEQYF	TGCGCCAGCAGCCACTACAGGGGGCACTCCTACGAGCAGTACTTC
TRBD1	.	TRBV6-1	TRBJ1-5	CASTWTGASNQPQHF	TGTGCCAGCACCTGGACAGGGGCGAGCAATCAGCCCCAGCATTTT
TRBD1	.	TRBV6-5	TRBJ1-1	CASLTPTGGKTEAFF	TGTGCCAGCCTAACCCCGACAGGGGGCAAAACTGAAGCTTTCTTT